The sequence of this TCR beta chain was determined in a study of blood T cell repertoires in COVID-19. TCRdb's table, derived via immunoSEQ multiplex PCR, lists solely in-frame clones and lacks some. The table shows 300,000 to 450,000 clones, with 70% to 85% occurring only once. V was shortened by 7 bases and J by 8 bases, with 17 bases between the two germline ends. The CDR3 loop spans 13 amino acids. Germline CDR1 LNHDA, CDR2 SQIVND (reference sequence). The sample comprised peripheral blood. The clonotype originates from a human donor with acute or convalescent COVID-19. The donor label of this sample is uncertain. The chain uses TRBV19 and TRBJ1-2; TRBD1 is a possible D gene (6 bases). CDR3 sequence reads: CASTDRSSAGYTF. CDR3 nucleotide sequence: TGTGCCAGTACCGACAGGAGCTCTGCGGGCTACACCTTC.